This TCR beta chain was sequenced for a study of cytomegalovirus exposure and HLA in healthy donors. Study-level findings and limits: The HLA-A and HLA-B alleles of most subjects were reportedly predicted accurately from TCR beta sequences.

The CDR3 has 11 amino acids. The germline gives CDR1 SEHNR, CDR2 FQNEAQ (reference sequence). Vbeta (60) and Jbeta (13) primers were used in the PCR. Sequencing used immunoSEQ multiplex PCR; TCRdb keeps in-frame clones, though not all of them. The table records nearly 200,000 clones, 75% to 85% of them present only once. For this clone: The antigen is undetermined. The junction shows a germline mismatch at one end, possibly a read error.

The clonotype comes from a male donor in good health and CMV-seropositive. The specimen sequenced was PBMCs. The chain carries TRBV7-9 and TRBJ1-1; D remains unclear. CDR3 loop: CSSGREEVAFF. Here the CDR3 DNA reads TGTTCCAGCGGTCGCGAGGAAGTTGCTTTCTTT.